This TCR beta chain is drawn from a study of shared clonotypes between healthy human individuals (dated by TCRdb to 2020 to 2022). About the full investigation: The cohort comprised a couple of women and a few men aged 18 to 49 years. To estimate repertoire size and how much clonotype sharing occurs between individuals, the study deeply sequenced the blood TCR repertoires of about five healthy adults. To increase sequencing depth and limit assay-specific biases, different laboratories used diverse techniques to prepare libraries and sequence TCR repertoires. Per donor, leukapheresis produced somewhere between about 0.9 and 9.5 billion PBMCs. For each donor, three plates each were used for CD4 naive and CD4 memory, two plates were used for CD8 naive, and one plate was used for CD8 memory.

Results and caveats for the whole study, not just this receptor: Approximately 5% of naive CD4, 3.5% of naive CD8, around 2.3% of memory CD4, and around 0.42% of memory CD8 clonotypes were shared across a few donors. Compared with non-shared clonotypes, the clonotypes found in all four sorted-subset donors had higher generation probabilities. Sampling was restricted to blood, and TCR repertoires in tissue are likely to differ from TCR repertoires in blood. Larger estimated clonotype richness was generally found for naive subsets than for memory subsets. Because the study included a small number of donors, the genetic and exposure-history diversity represented was limited. Even with the large sequencing depth, rarefaction of the sorted-subset datasets indicated that sequencing was incomplete. Pairwise subsampling led to the expectation that sequencing depth would affect the degree of clonotype sharing among donors.

The donors were healthy, HIV-negative adults who had no recently reported acute infections or vaccinations. Every donor was a Caucasian adult living in Nashville, Tennessee, USA. CD4+ T cells were enriched by magnetic negative selection; naive cells were then positively selected on CD45RA, and the negative fraction formed the memory subset. Blood was collected by leukapheresis, and PBMCs were isolated by Ficoll-Histopaque density gradient centrifugation and then cryopreserved in liquid nitrogen vapor phase. Purity and quantity of every magnetically sorted T cell population were checked by analytical flow cytometry. Genomic DNA was isolated from each sorted fraction and quantified by UV absorbance on a Nanodrop 2000c. The germline V gene (reference sequence) sets CDR1 to SGHNT and CDR2 to YYREEE. V and J are truncated by 5 bases and 0 bases respectively, leaving an intervening sequence of 12 bases. Including the terminal cysteine and phenylalanine, the CDR3 comprises 15 residues. Only the CDR3 DNA is retained, 45 bases long and in frame from the first base.

With regard to this clone: Its target antigen remains unknown. Base qualities are not recorded, but no much larger clone differs from it by a single base.

Using the deep immunoSEQ assay, TCR CDR3 regions were amplified from genomic DNA by multiplex PCR. For each cell subset, the extracted genomic DNA was distributed evenly across all wells of several immunoSEQ 96-well plates, and each plate served as one replicate. For sorted subsets, approximately 200 ng of genomic DNA, equivalent to some 30,000 T cell genomes, went into each replicate PCR. The purified libraries were quantified using a Qubit 3.0 fluorometer, sized with a Bioanalyzer 2100, and then quantified again using the KAPA Library Quantification kit. Every immunoSEQ 96-well plate was sequenced on a dedicated single-read 150-cycle Illumina NextSeq 550 flow cell. As for how the authors treated the data: Because the immunoSEQ output included only junctional sequences and no quality scores, the filtering could not be the same as the filtering used for full-length reads. To assign V/J genes and CDR3, sequences were annotated using PyIR, a Python wrapper for IgBLAST v1.9, with IMGT germline references. Any read was removed if the V/J assignment was weak (E-value above 1e-6), the CDR3 was missing, or the read contained stop codons, out-of-frame junctions, or ambiguous translated residues. V3J clonotypes were defined by identical inferred V gene, J gene, and CDR3 amino acid sequence. The percentage overlap between two repertoires was calculated by dividing the number of shared unique clonotypes by the size of the smaller repertoire. RTK rarefaction, the Chao1 estimator, and Recon v2.1 estimates of unobserved clonotypes were used to assess repertoire richness. OLGA was used to compute generation probabilities for all TCRbeta clonotypes that the gDNA method yielded from a few donors. TCRdb stores this immuneACCESS table with in-frame sequences only. Part of the clones is absent; in the studies checked, under half of the shortfall reflects unresolved V genes, and no reason is known for the rest. V and J calls and clone size are as listed in that table; D and trimming were resolved from the DNA. The sample has under 650,000 clones on record, almost 97% of them singletons. The ten largest clonotypes hold 0.06% of the sample.

This TCR derives from a woman in her 30s in good health. The rearranged chain carries TRBV5-4 and TRBJ1-3; perhaps TRBD1 is the D gene, with 5 bases matching. Material for sequencing was naive CD4+ T cells sorted from blood. The cell subset or site label for this specimen denotes: CD45RA+ positively selected. The CDR3 here reads CASSSRDSSGNTIYF. Read as DNA, the sequence is TGTGCCAGCAGTTCCAGGGATAGCTCTGGAAACACCATATATTTT.